This is a list of T cell receptor beta chains from one sample in a study of T-cell reconstitution after alpha-beta-depleted transplantation in children. TCRdb called the PCR reads again in MiXCR, with one record for every CDR3 protein. The sample consists of about 610,000 distinct CDR3 sequences, about 10% of them appearing once. The material was PBMCs from the stem cell graft donor, obtained from the stem cell graft. All receptors come from a human donor who donated a stem cell graft to a child with acute myeloid leukemia. Both conserved end residues are part of each CDR3. Fields, in order: D gene, J gene, V gene, clone size, CDR3 protein, CDR3 DNA. D genes are given only for firm matches. Only some rows state a clone size, as once, few, many or a class for expanded clones.

TRBD1 TRBJ1-6 TRBV5-1 NA CASSFTGQGDSPLHF TGCGCCAGCAGCTTTACCGGACAGGGGGACTCACCCCTCCACTTT
TRBD2 TRBJ2-7 TRBV5-1 few CASSSIAGGVHEQYF TGCGCCAGCAGCTCCATAGCGGGAGGAGTCCACGAGCAGTACTTC
NA TRBJ2-2 TRBV11-2 many CASSRLQGNTGELFF TGTGCCAGCAGCCGTTTACAGGGGAACACCGGGGAGCTGTTTTTT
NA TRBJ2-2 TRBV2 many CASLVTMNTGELFF TGTGCCAGCCTGGTGACCATGAACACCGGGGAGCTGTTTTTT
TRBD1 TRBJ1-2 TRBV9 NA CASSPLKGAGRDYGYTF TGTGCCAGCAGCCCCCTGAAGGGGGCCGGTAGAGACTATGGCTACACCTTC
NA TRBJ2-1 TRBV27 many CASKQLTYNEQFF TGTGCCAGCAAGCAGTTAACTTACAATGAGCAGTTCTTC
NA TRBJ2-2 TRBV6-2/TRBV6-3 many CASSPSGTTTGELFF TGTGCCAGCAGCCCTTCCGGGACCACCACCGGGGAGCTGTTTTTT
NA TRBJ2-7 TRBV7-2 many CASSQSSYEQYF TGTGCCAGCAGCCAGAGCTCCTACGAGCAGTACTTC
NA TRBJ2-1 TRBV4-1 few CASSQDMSSASYYNEQFF TGCGCCAGCAGCCAAGATATGAGTTCGGCCTCGTACTACAATGAGCAGTTCTTC
TRBD1 TRBJ2-1 TRBV5-1 few CASSLVVGQGYNEQFF TGCGCCAGCAGCTTGGTGGTCGGACAGGGGTACAATGAGCAGTTCTTC
TRBD1 TRBJ2-4 TRBV4-2 NA CASSPSRDRGRVAKNIQYF TGTGCCAGCAGCCCGTCCCGGGACAGGGGGCGGGTAGCCAAAAACATTCAGTACTTC
TRBD1 TRBJ2-7 TRBV28 NA CASSFYRGSEQYF TGTGCCAGCAGTTTTTACAGGGGTAGCGAGCAGTACTTC
TRBD1 TRBJ2-3 TRBV11-2 few CASSLVGTGGGGSTDTQYF TGTGCCAGCAGCTTAGTTGGGACAGGGGGTGGAGGGAGCACAGATACGCAGTATTTT
NA TRBJ2-3 TRBV10-3 NA CAITGVATDTQYF TGTGCCATCACCGGAGTGGCCACAGATACGCAGTATTTT
NA TRBJ2-1 TRBV12-3/TRBV12-4 few CASTLFQGRNEQFF TGTGCCAGCACTTTATTTCAGGGAAGGAATGAGCAGTTCTTC
NA TRBJ2-7 TRBV28 few CASSAISDEQYF TGTGCCAGCAGTGCTATTTCCGACGAGCAGTACTTC
NA TRBJ2-1 TRBV7-9 few CASSPNWNEQFF TGTGCCAGCAGCCCTAATTGGAATGAGCAGTTCTTC